This T cell receptor (beta chain) was retrieved from a study of blood T cell repertoires in COVID-19. Background on the study: There were acute and convalescent COVID-19 samples, and they came from the United States, Italy and Spain.

Original processing methods: Nucleated cell counts were estimated from reference gene primer amplification. Repertoires were generated with immunoSEQ multiplex PCR, while TCRdb's copy carries only in-frame clones and drops some. The D gene and trimming were derived from the DNA, and the V and J assignments and clone size from that table. The sample holds 150,000 to 200,000 clones; around four fifths are singletons and the top ten take about 8.3%. The CDR3 totals 15 residues. The junction had 1 base not matched to a gene; V was cut back by 1 base and J by 5 bases. Germline CDR1 and CDR2: SSHAT and FNYEAQ (reference sequence). Seattle cases were enrolled at active infection and followed longitudinally.

This sequence joins TRBV7-7 and TRBJ2-2, with 10 bases matching TRBD2. This TCR was sampled from a woman in her 70s with COVID-19, enrolled during active disease. Sequences were obtained from peripheral blood. The chain's CDR3 is CASSLGLAGTGELFF. The DNA of the CDR3 is TGTGCCAGCAGCTTAGGACTAGCGGGTACCGGGGAGCTGTTTTTT.